These 30 T cell receptor beta chains originate from one sample sequenced in a study of blood T cell repertoires in COVID-19 (dated by TCRdb to between 2020 and 2021). The library came from the immunoSEQ multiplex PCR assay. In its TCRdb copy, this immuneACCESS table keeps in-frame sequences only and misses some clones. Where compared with another copy, unresolved V genes explain less than half of these, and the others have no known cause. This sample has hundreds of thousands of clones in its table, and approximately 81% of those were observed once. Of the sample, 1.9% is held by the ten largest clones. Sequences were obtained from PBMCs or T cells enriched from blood (not recorded which). These receptors were obtained from a woman in her twenties or thirties who had been exposed to COVID-19.

This chain joins TRBV3-1 (or the pseudogene TRBV3-2) and TRBJ1-2; 9 bases fit TRBD1. CDR1 and CDR2 from the germline V gene are LGHDT and YNNKEL (reference sequence). The ends lost 5 bases at V and 6 bases at J; junction bases unmatched: 7. The CDR3 totals 14 residues. The chain's CDR3 is CASSRDREINGYTF. The CDR3 coding sequence is TGTGCCAGCAGCAGGGACAGGGAGATTAATGGCTACACCTTC.

V is TRBV2 and J is TRBJ1-6, with D possibly being TRBD1 (6 bases). The germline V gene encodes CDR1 SNHLY and CDR2 FYNNEI. The ends were cut back, 3 bases at V and 9 bases at J, with 12 bases in the middle. The CDR3 length is 14 residues. CDR3 loop: CASSEVRGPSPLHF. CDR3 DNA: TGTGCCAGCAGTGAGGTCAGGGGCCCTTCACCCCTCCACTTT.

The V call is TRBV21-1, the J call TRBJ1-6. TRBV21-1 is described as a pseudogene. The CDR3 covers 15 residues. The CDR3 sequence is CASSKVANSNSPLHF. The CDR3 DNA sequence: TGTGCCAGCAGCAAAGTAGCGAACAGTAATTCACCCCTCCACTTT.

This clone was seen only once. The J gene is TRBJ1-2, the V gene TRBV2, with 10 bases that match TRBD1. The CDR3 is made up of 13 amino acids. The ends lost 8 bases at V and 8 bases at J; junction bases unmatched: 8. Per germline, CDR1 SNHLY and CDR2 FYNNEI. The CDR3 nucleotides are TGTGCCAGCCGCCGGGGGACAGGGGACGGCTACACCTTC. Amino acid sequence: CASRRGTGDGYTF. Together with reference TRBV2 and TRBJ1-2, the CDR3 gives the full variable domain: EPEVTQTPSHQVTQMGQEVILRCVPISNHLYFYWYRQILGQKVEFLVSFYNNEISEKSEIFDDQFSVERPDGSNFTLKIRSTKLEDSAMYFCASRRGTGDGYTFGSGTRLTVV.

About this clone: This specimen includes other DNA sequences encoding the same CDR3. CDR3 coding DNA: TGTGCCAGTAGTACGGCTCTCGGGCAGCCCCAGCATTTT. This sequence encodes CASSTALGQPQHF. V and J are TRBV19 and TRBJ1-5, with unresolved D. The germline V gene has CDR1 LNHDA and CDR2 SQIVND (reference sequence). V was clipped by 4 bases and J by 7 bases, with 11 bases between them. The CDR3 extends over 13 amino acids.

The chain is built from TRBV18 and TRBJ1-3; no clear D. Trimming cost V 2 bases and J 7 bases, with 12 bases left between them. Germline loops: CDR1 KGHSH, CDR2 LQKENI. This CDR3 is 14 amino acids long. The CDR3 reads CASSPTTGENTIYF. For the CDR3, the DNA is TGTGCCAGCTCACCAACGACCGGGGAGAACACCATATATTTT.

The chain couples TRBV27 to TRBJ2-5; 11 bases match TRBD2. The CDR3 extends over 14 amino acids. Germline V gene sequence: CDR1 MNHEY, CDR2 SMNVEV (reference sequence). V lost 7 bases, J lost 6 bases, and 7 bases stayed unmatched. CDR3 nucleotides: TGTGCCAGCACAATAGCGGGGGGGGTAAAGACCCAGTACTTC. It translates to CASTIAGGVKTQYF.

V and J are TRBV5-1 and TRBJ2-3; 9 bases align to TRBD1. The CDR3 consists of 15 residues. From germline, CDR1 is SGHRS and CDR2 YFSETQ. V gave up 4 bases and J gave up 2 bases; unmatched junction bases: 5. Here the CDR3 DNA reads TGCGCCAGCAGCCGGACAGGGGAACTCACAGATACGCAGTATTTT. Translated: CASSRTGELTDTQYF.

The chain couples TRBV28 to TRBJ2-3; 8 bases map to TRBD2. Germline-derived CDR1 and CDR2 are MDHEN and SYDVKM. V shed 2 bases and J 1 base; nucleotides not matched to a gene: 2. The CDR3 sequence is 15 residues long. As DNA, the CDR3 is TGTGCCAGCAGTTTAGCGGGAGGAGGCACAGATACGCAGTATTTT. Translating gives CASSLAGGGTDTQYF.

This chain links TRBV28 with TRBJ1-3; D uncertain. Per the germline V gene, CDR1 is MDHEN and CDR2 is SYDVKM. This CDR3 has 18 residues. The V end lost 2 bases, the J end lost 1 base, and 18 bases lay between the germline ends. CDR3: CASSLNPHLRDSGNTIYF. The CDR3 nucleotides read TGTGCCAGCAGTTTAAATCCGCACTTACGAGATTCTGGAAACACCATATATTTT.

This chain joins TRBV9 and TRBJ2-7; D uncertain. Germline CDR1 and CDR2: SGDLS and YYNGEE. The CDR3 has 13 residues. The V gene lost 0 bases and the J gene lost 3 bases, with 7 bases spanning the gap. DNA for the CDR3: TGTGCCAGCAGCGTAGGCGATCACTACGAGCAGTACTTC. Translating it yields CASSVGDHYEQYF.

The rearrangement links TRBV19 to TRBJ2-1, with 8 positions matching TRBD2. The CDR3 contains 17 residues. Germline CDR1 and CDR2: LNHDA and SQIVND (reference sequence). Trimming removed 5 bases from V and 3 bases from J; junction bases left unmatched: 12. As DNA, the CDR3 is TGTGCCAGTAGTCCGAGGACTAGCCGCCATGACTACAATGAGCAGTTCTTC. This translates into CASSPRTSRHDYNEQFF.

This sequence joins TRBV2 and TRBJ2-3; no definite D call. The CDR3 totals 13 residues. Between the trimmed V and J ends, which lost 6 bases and 0 bases, there was a span of 7 bases. Germline values: CDR1 SNHLY, CDR2 FYNNEI. As DNA, the CDR3 is TGTGCCAGCAGGGTACAGAGCACAGATACGCAGTATTTT. Its translation is CASRVQSTDTQYF.

This chain joins TRBV6-1 and TRBJ1-2, with D unresolved. The CDR3 spans 14 residues. CDR1 and CDR2 from the germline V gene are MNHNS and SASEGT. Trimming pared 3 bases from V and 2 bases from J, leaving 10 bases between. Written as DNA, the CDR3 is TGTGCCAGCAGTGACGGAGGCAGGAACTATGGCTACACCTTC. Translating gives CASSDGGRNYGYTF.

This clone was seen only once. The V and J genes are TRBV6-5 and TRBJ2-7; perhaps TRBD1 as D (6 bases). This CDR3 is 12 amino acids long. Between the trimmed V and J ends, which lost 8 bases and 5 bases, there was a span of 13 bases. Per the germline V gene, CDR1 is MNHEY and CDR2 is SVGAGI. CDR3 sequence: CASGQGRNEQYF. The CDR3 DNA follows: TGTGCCAGCGGGCAGGGGCGTAACGAGCAGTACTTC.

The chain couples TRBV7-2 to TRBJ1-1; D is uncertain. The V end was cut by 4 bases, the J end by 5 bases, with 11 bases between. CDR1 and CDR2 from the germline V gene are SGHTA and FQGNSA. CDR3 length: 13 amino acids. In nucleotides, the CDR3 is TGTGCCAGCAGCTCCATGAGCCTAACTGAAGCTTTCTTT. Protein product: CASSSMSLTEAFF.

The V call is TRBV11-2, the J call TRBJ2-5; TRBD2 agrees at 8 bases. V was pared by 2 bases and J by 8 bases, with 10 bases of the junction left unmatched. The CDR3 is made up of 15 amino acids. CDR1 is SGHAT and CDR2 is FQNNGV in the germline V gene. The CDR3 DNA is TGTGCCAGCAGCTTATCCGCGGGGGGCTCTGGAACCCAGTACTTC. Protein product: CASSLSAGGSGTQYF.

V and J are TRBV7-3 and TRBJ2-2; the match to TRBD1 covers 9 bases. Germline V gives CDR1 SGHTA, CDR2 FQGTGA. Trimming at V came to 4 bases and at J to 6 bases, leaving 9 bases not matched to a gene. This CDR3 has 16 residues. The CDR3 bases are TGTGCCAGCAGCTCTACGGGGGACAGGGCCTCCGGGGAGCTGTTTTTT. It specifies CASSSTGDRASGELFF.

The J gene is TRBJ2-1, the V gene TRBV9; tentative D call: TRBD1 (5 bases). Germline-derived CDR1 and CDR2 are SGDLS and YYNGEE. The germline V and J ends were trimmed by 4 bases and 1 base, with 21 bases remaining between them. The CDR3 has 18 amino acids. The CDR3 DNA is TGTGCCAGCAGCTCACGGCCCCGACAGACATGGTCCTACAATGAGCAGTTCTTC. Translation gives CASSSRPRQTWSYNEQFF.

The chain links TRBV30 to TRBJ1-2; the match to TRBD1 covers 9 bases. The CDR3 totals 14 residues. Germline CDR1 GTSNPN, CDR2 SVGIG (reference sequence). The trim removed 5 bases at V and 2 bases at J, leaving 6 bases unmatched. The CDR3 here is CAWVTGTGNYGYTF. For the CDR3, the DNA is TGTGCCTGGGTTACCGGGACAGGGAACTATGGCTACACCTTC.

This clone is a singleton in its sample. The rearrangement joins TRBV2 to TRBJ2-3; D uncertain. Germline-derived CDR1 and CDR2 are SNHLY and FYNNEI. V was shortened by 7 bases and J by 2 bases, with 7 bases between the two germline ends. The CDR3 is made up of 12 amino acids. The CDR3 DNA reads TGTGCCAGCAAGAGTACCACAGATACGCAGTATTTT. This sequence encodes CASKSTTDTQYF.

The V call is TRBV28, the J call TRBJ1-1; 7 bases agree with TRBD1. The CDR3 consists of 16 residues. J lost 2 bases, V lost 6 bases, and 12 bases had no gene match. CDR1 is MDHEN, CDR2 SYDVKM, per germline. CDR3 sequence reads: CASRTGTAIFNTEAFF. The CDR3 nucleotides read TGTGCCAGCAGGACCGGGACAGCTATCTTCAACACTGAAGCTTTCTTT.

This chain uses TRBV5-1 with TRBJ2-1, with D tentatively TRBD2 (7 bases). Per the germline V gene, CDR1 is SGHRS and CDR2 is YFSETQ. This CDR3 is 18 amino acids long. Deletions cut 4 bases from V and 7 bases from J, with 27 bases between. The CDR3 reads CASSVNSIGGAILNEQFF. Written as DNA, the CDR3 is TGCGCCAGCAGCGTCAATTCCATTGGGGGGGCGATCTTGAATGAGCAGTTCTTC.

This clone was detected only once. The chain recombines TRBV29-1 with TRBJ1-1; no clear D. This CDR3 region has 14 residues. V was pared by 4 bases and J by 5 bases, with 17 bases between. Per the germline V gene, CDR1 is SQVTM and CDR2 is ANQGSEA. CDR3 DNA sequence: TGCAGCGTTGTGACGCAGGCCAAATGGACTGAAGCTTTCTTT. Protein product: CSVVTQAKWTEAFF.

The J gene is TRBJ2-5, the V gene TRBV7-6; 10 nucleotides line up with TRBD1. The germline V gene encodes CDR1 SGHVS and CDR2 FNYEAQ. V shed 0 bases and J 5 bases; nucleotides not matched to a gene: 3. CDR3 length: 15 residues. This CDR3 reads CASSLAPGQGETQYF. CDR3 coding DNA: TGTGCCAGCAGCTTAGCTCCGGGACAGGGGGAGACCCAGTACTTC. The entire variable domain, with the rest obtained from reference TRBV7-6 and TRBJ2-5, is as follows: GAGVSQSPRYKVTKRGQDVALRCDPISGHVSLYWYRQALGQGPEFLTYFNYEAQQDKSGLPNDRFSAERPEGSISTLTIQRTEQRDSAMYRCASSLAPGQGETQYFGPGTRLLVL.

This clone showed up many times. The chain carries TRBV5-5 and TRBJ1-5; TRBD1 matches 10 bases. From germline, CDR1 is SGHKS and CDR2 YYEKEE (reference sequence). CDR3 length: 15 amino acids. The V and J ends lost 3 bases and 7 bases, in that order; junction bases with no gene match: 7. Written as DNA, the CDR3 is TGTGCCAGCAGCTCTGGGACAGGGGATGGGCAGCCCCAGCATTTT. It encodes CASSSGTGDGQPQHF. Full variable domain (missing parts from reference TRBV5-5 and TRBJ1-5): DAGVTQSPTHLIKTRGQQVTLRCSPISGHKSVSWYQQVLGQGPQFIFQYYEKEERGRGNFPDRFSARQFPNYSSELNVNALLLGDSALYLCASSSGTGDGQPQHFGDGTRLSIL.

The J gene is TRBJ1-1, the V gene TRBV4-1; D gene ambiguous. Trimming left V 3 bases short and J 4 bases short, with 9 bases between. The CDR3 totals 13 residues. Per germline, CDR1 MGHRA and CDR2 YSYEKL. DNA of the CDR3: TGCGCCAGCAGCCAGCGGCTTAGCACTGAAGCTTTCTTT. This codes for CASSQRLSTEAFF.

The gene calls are TRBV19 and TRBJ1-6, with 12 bases matching TRBD1. This CDR3 is 16 amino acids long. Germline lookup yields CDR1 LNHDA and CDR2 SQIVND (reference sequence). V gave up 5 bases and J gave up 6 bases; unmatched junction bases: 5. CDR3 in DNA: TGTGCCAGTAGTGCCGGGACAGGGGGCTTTAATTCACCCCTCCACTTT. Protein sequence: CASSAGTGGFNSPLHF.

The V and J genes are TRBV24-1 and TRBJ2-2, with a weak D call TRBD1 (6 bases). Germline V CDR1 and CDR2: KGHDR, SFDVKD. This CDR3 has 15 residues. V was pared by 9 bases and J by 3 bases, with 16 bases between. The DNA of the CDR3 is TGTGCCACCCGTACAGGGTGGGCGGACACCGGGGAGCTGTTTTTT. Protein product: CATRTGWADTGELFF.

The rearrangement joins TRBV18 to TRBJ1-2; D ambiguous. Trimming removed 3 bases at V and 1 base at J, with 6 bases between. Germline assignment: CDR1 KGHSH and CDR2 LQKENI. The CDR3 runs to 13 residues. CDR3 region: CASSPTFNYGYTF. CDR3 nucleotide sequence: TGTGCCAGCTCACCTACTTTTAACTATGGCTACACCTTC.